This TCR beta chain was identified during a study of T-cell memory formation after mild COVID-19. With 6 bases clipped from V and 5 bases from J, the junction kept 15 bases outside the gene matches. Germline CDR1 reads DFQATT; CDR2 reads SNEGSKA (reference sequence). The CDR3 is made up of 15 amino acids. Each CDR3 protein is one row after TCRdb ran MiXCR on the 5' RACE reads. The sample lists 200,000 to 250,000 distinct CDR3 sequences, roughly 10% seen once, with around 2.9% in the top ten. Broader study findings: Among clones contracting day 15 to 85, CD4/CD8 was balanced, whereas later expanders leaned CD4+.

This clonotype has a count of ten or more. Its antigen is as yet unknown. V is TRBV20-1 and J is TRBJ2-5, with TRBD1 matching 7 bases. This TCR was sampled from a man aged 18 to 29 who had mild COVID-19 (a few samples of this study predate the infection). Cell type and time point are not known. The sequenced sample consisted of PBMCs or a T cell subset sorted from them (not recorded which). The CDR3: CSAPQFGTVGETQYF. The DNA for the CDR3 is TGCAGTGCGCCGCAATTCGGGACAGTAGGGGAGACCCAGTACTTC.